Listed here are 6 T cell receptor beta chains from one sample, sequenced in a study of cytomegalovirus exposure and HLA in healthy donors. TCRdb's copy holds only in-frame clones and misses some; the assay was immunoSEQ multiplex PCR. The sample includes more than 80,000 clones, approximately 90% of them seen just once. Sequenced input: PBMCs. The receptors derive from a young woman in good health and CMV-seropositive.

This clone came up once. The chain has TRBV11-2 and TRBJ2-1; TRBD2 matches at 14 bases. V lost 10 bases to trimming and J lost 4 bases; unmatched junction nucleotides: 12. The CDR3 is 17 residues long. CDR1 is SGHAT and CDR2 is FQNNGV in the germline V gene. CDR3 loop: CATDPPGLAGEYNEQFF. Written as DNA, the CDR3 is TGTGCCACCGACCCTCCGGGACTAGCGGGGGAATACAATGAGCAGTTCTTC. Complete variable domain (other parts from reference TRBV11-2 and TRBJ2-1): EAGVAQSPRYKIIEKRQSVAFWCNPISGHATLYWYQQILGQGPKLLIQFQNNGVVDDSQLPKDRFSAERLKGVDSTLKIQPAKLEDSAVYLCATDPPGLAGEYNEQFFGPGTRLTVL.

This clone occurred once. The chain couples TRBV28 to TRBJ2-5; tentative D call: TRBD2 (5 bases). Germline V gene data show CDR1 as MDHEN and CDR2 as SYDVKM. CDR3 size: 15 residues. Trimming removed 5 bases at V and 5 bases at J, with 18 bases between. CDR3 in amino acids: CASSTRAARGETQYF. CDR3 nucleotides: TGTGCCAGCAGTACCCGGGCCGCAAGAGGGGAGACCCAGTACTTC.

The genes are TRBV7-9 and TRBJ2-3, with D perhaps TRBD2 (5 bases). The germline V and J ends were trimmed by 3 bases and 2 bases, with 9 bases remaining between them. The germline V gene has CDR1 SEHNR and CDR2 FQNEAQ (reference sequence). This CDR3 comprises 14 residues. In DNA, the CDR3 is TGTGCCAGCAGCTTTAAGCGGTCCACAGATACGCAGTATTTT. Its protein product is CASSFKRSTDTQYF.

This sequence joins TRBV11-2 and TRBJ2-5; TRBD1 agrees at 8 bases. The CDR3 spans 14 residues. The germline CDR1 and CDR2 sequences are SGHAT and FQNNGV. The trim removed 5 bases at V and 1 base at J, leaving 3 bases unmatched. CDR3 sequence (DNA): TGTGCCAGCAGCACCGGACAGGGCCAAGAGACCCAGTACTTC. It specifies CASSTGQGQETQYF.

The rearrangement uses TRBV10-3 and TRBJ1-1, with D maybe TRBD1 (5 bases). Per germline, CDR1 ENHRY and CDR2 SYGVKD. This CDR3 is built from 14 residues. Deletions cut 6 bases from V and 0 bases from J, with 11 bases between. The CDR3 DNA follows: TGTGCCATCAGAACAGGACGTTTGAACACTGAAGCTTTCTTT. It yields the protein CAIRTGRLNTEAFF.

CDR3 DNA sequence: TGTGCCAACAACAGGGGGGGTAGGGAGACCCAGTACTTC. Translating gives CANNRGGRETQYF. The rearrangement links TRBV6-1 to TRBJ2-5, with D possibly being TRBD1 (8 bases). With 10 bases removed from V and 5 bases from J, the gap between germline ends came to 17 bases. This CDR3 has 13 residues. Germline CDR1 and CDR2: MNHNS and SASEGT.